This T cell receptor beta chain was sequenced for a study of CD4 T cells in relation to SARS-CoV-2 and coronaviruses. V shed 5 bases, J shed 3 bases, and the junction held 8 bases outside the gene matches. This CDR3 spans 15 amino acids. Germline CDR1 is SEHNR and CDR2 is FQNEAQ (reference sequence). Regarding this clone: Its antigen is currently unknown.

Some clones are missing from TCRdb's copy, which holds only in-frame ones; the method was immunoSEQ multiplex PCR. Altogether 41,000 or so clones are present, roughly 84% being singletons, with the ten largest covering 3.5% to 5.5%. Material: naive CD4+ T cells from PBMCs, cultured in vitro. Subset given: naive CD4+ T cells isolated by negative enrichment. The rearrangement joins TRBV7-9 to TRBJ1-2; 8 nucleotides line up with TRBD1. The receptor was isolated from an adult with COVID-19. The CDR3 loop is CASSAPDRGYYGYTF. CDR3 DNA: TGTGCCAGCAGCGCACCCGACAGGGGATACTATGGCTACACCTTC.